These 17 T cell receptor beta chains share one sample of origin, sequenced in a study of blood T cell repertoires in COVID-19. Some clones are missing from TCRdb's copy, which holds only in-frame ones; the method was immunoSEQ multiplex PCR. The table has some 100,000 clones, roughly nine tenths seen once; the top ten hold approximately 3.6%. The sample was peripheral blood. The receptors here all came from a woman aged 70 to 79 with acute or convalescent COVID-19.

On this clone: It is unclear where the CDR3 begins or ends on the DNA, so no DNA is shown, and the CDR3 is as TCRdb lists it. The V call is TRBV28, the J call TRBJ2-7; the table's D call, TRBD2, has no DNA check behind it. The V gene's germline CDR1 is MDHEN and CDR2 SYDVKM. Including both end residues, the CDR3 is 14 amino acids long. The CDR3 here is CASSSSTSLGEQYF.

The CDR3 sequence is CASSQDKASSPTQEQFF. Here the CDR3 DNA reads TGTGCCAGCAGCCAAGACAAGGCCTCTAGCCCAACACAGGAGCAGTTCTTC. The chain carries TRBV5-4 and TRBJ2-1; tentatively, D is TRBD2 (5 bases). The germline V gene encodes CDR1 SGHNT and CDR2 YYREEE (reference sequence). Trimming removed 4 bases from V and 10 bases from J, with 27 bases in between. The CDR3 has 17 amino acids.

The V call is TRBV10-3, the J call TRBJ1-6, with a weak D call TRBD1 (5 bases). The V and J ends lost 4 bases and 1 base respectively, with 8 bases between them. Germline V CDR1 and CDR2: ENHRY, SYGVKD. This CDR3 has 15 residues. CDR3 coding DNA: TGTGCCATCAGTGCCCGGACATCCTATAATTCACCCCTCCACTTT. Translated: CAISARTSYNSPLHF.

The chain carries TRBV20-1 and TRBJ1-1; D ambiguous. With 4 bases removed from V and 1 base from J, the gap between germline ends came to 4 bases. Germline values: CDR1 DFQATT, CDR2 SNEGSKA (reference sequence). The CDR3 totals 11 residues. The CDR3 region is CSAKQNTEAFF. The CDR3 nucleotides read TGCAGTGCTAAACAGAACACTGAAGCTTTCTTT.

The chain couples TRBV4-1 to TRBJ2-4, with TRBD2 identical over 9 bases. The V gene's germline CDR1 is MGHRA and CDR2 YSYEKL. The trim removed 3 bases at V and 0 bases at J, leaving 15 bases unmatched. The CDR3 consists of 20 residues. The CDR3 sequence: CASSQEMTSGVQLAKNIQYF. DNA of the CDR3: TGCGCCAGCAGCCAGGAGATGACTAGCGGAGTTCAACTAGCCAAAAACATTCAGTACTTC.

This chain links TRBV7-2 with TRBJ1-1; D unclear. This CDR3 has 12 residues. Trimming cost V 5 bases and J 5 bases, with 9 bases left between them. From germline, CDR1 is SGHTA and CDR2 FQGNSA. For the CDR3, the DNA is TGTGCCAGCAGCCCAACGGGGACTGAAGCTTTCTTT. Protein sequence: CASSPTGTEAFF.

The table lists this clone with a count of one. This chain uses TRBV14 with TRBJ1-2; 7 nucleotides line up with TRBD1. The CDR3 has 14 residues. J lost 4 bases, V lost 3 bases, and 5 bases had no gene match. In germline, CDR1 is SGHDN, CDR2 FVKESK. CDR3 residues: CASSHEQGIYGYTF. Here the CDR3 DNA reads TGTGCCAGCAGCCACGAACAGGGGATCTATGGCTACACCTTC. The complete variable domain, with remaining parts taken from reference TRBV14 and TRBJ1-2, reads EAGVTQFPSHSVIEKGQTVTLRCDPISGHDNLYWYRRVMGKEIKFLLHFVKESKQDESGMPNNRFLAERTGGTYSTLKVQPAELEDSGVYFCASSHEQGIYGYTFGSGTRLTVV.

This clone showed up just once. The chain links TRBV24-1 to TRBJ2-1; 11 positions agree with TRBD2. Per germline, CDR1 KGHDR and CDR2 SFDVKD. V shed 4 bases, J shed 7 bases, and the junction held 11 bases outside the gene matches. The CDR3 extends over 17 amino acids. CDR3 protein: CATSDPQLAGALNEQFF. The DNA for the CDR3 is TGTGCCACCAGTGACCCTCAACTAGCGGGAGCCCTTAATGAGCAGTTCTTC.

The J gene is TRBJ2-1, the V gene TRBV19; 7 bases line up with TRBD2. The CDR3 has 15 amino acids. Per germline, CDR1 LNHDA and CDR2 SQIVND (reference sequence). The J segment lost 5 bases and the V segment lost 3 bases, leaving 7 bases of the junction unmatched. The CDR3 DNA follows: TGTGCCAGTAGTATTAAGGCTAGCGGAAACAATGAGCAGTTCTTC. As protein: CASSIKASGNNEQFF.

This clone was recorded once. The genes are TRBV11-2 and TRBJ1-1; possibly TRBD1 for D (5 bases). The CDR3 extends over 14 amino acids. Germline V gene sequence: CDR1 SGHAT, CDR2 FQNNGV. V lost 0 bases and J 7 bases, leaving 12 bases between the germline ends. CDR3 DNA: TGTGCCAGCAGCTTAGATCAGTGGGGCCTTGAAGCTTTCTTT. Translated, it gives CASSLDQWGLEAFF.

The chain uses TRBV6-5 and TRBJ1-3, with D possibly TRBD1 on 5 matching bases. Trimming pared 2 bases from V and 7 bases from J, leaving 9 bases between. The CDR3 has 13 amino acids. Looked up from germline, CDR1 is MNHEY and CDR2 is SVGAGI. CDR3 residues: CASSYVGGNTIYF. The CDR3 nucleotides read TGTGCCAGCAGTTACGTGGGGGGGAACACCATATATTTT.

The CDR3 bases are TGTGCCAGCAGGCGTAACAGGGAAAACTATGGCTACACCTTC. This codes for CASRRNRENYGYTF. The V and J genes are TRBV28 and TRBJ1-2; possible D gene TRBD1, 6 bases. V was cut by 6 bases and J by 2 bases, with 13 bases left in between. Germline-derived CDR1 and CDR2 are MDHEN and SYDVKM. This CDR3 comprises 14 residues.

CDR3 amino acids: CASSGKTSGYNEQFF. CDR3 DNA sequence: TGCGCCAGCAGTGGCAAGACTAGCGGGTACAATGAGCAGTTCTTC. This sequence joins TRBV10-1 and TRBJ2-1, with 10 bases aligning to TRBD2. Germline lookup yields CDR1 WNHNN and CDR2 SYGVQD (reference sequence). The CDR3 contains 15 residues. The V segment lost 4 bases and the J segment 4 bases; nucleotides outside the gene matches: 4.

The rearrangement uses TRBV13 and TRBJ2-5; D is unclear. The CDR3 has 14 residues. Germline CDR1 and CDR2: PRHDT and FYEKMQ (reference sequence). Trimming took 5 bases from V and 4 from J, leaving 14 bases between them. The CDR3 nucleotides read TGTGCCAGCAGCACCCGTGCTGGGCCAGAGACCCAGTACTTC. It specifies CASSTRAGPETQYF.

The V call is TRBV5-5, the J call TRBJ2-2; D call uncertain. The V end was cut by 6 bases, the J end by 4 bases, with 13 bases between. CDR3 length equals 14 residues. The germline V gene has CDR1 SGHKS and CDR2 YYEKEE (reference sequence). The DNA for the CDR3 is TGTGCCAGCACCTTCGACACAAGCACCGGGGAGCTGTTTTTT. Translated, it gives CASTFDTSTGELFF.

The V call is TRBV5-4, the J call TRBJ1-1; 7 bases agree with TRBD1. The CDR3 contains 14 residues. Germline V lookup: CDR1 SGHNT, CDR2 YYREEE (reference sequence). The junction had 5 bases not matched to a gene; V was cut back by 4 bases and J by 2 bases. The CDR3 DNA follows: TGTGCCAGCAGCCCGGACAGGAGAAACACTGAAGCTTTCTTT. Translating it yields CASSPDRRNTEAFF. Full variable domain (missing parts from reference TRBV5-4 and TRBJ1-1): ETGVTQSPTHLIKTRGQQVTLRCSSQSGHNTVSWYQQALGQGPQFIFQYYREEENGRGNFPPRFSGLQFPNYSSELNVNALELDDSALYLCASSPDRRNTEAFFGQGTRLTVV.

The J gene is TRBJ2-1, the V gene TRBV11-3; maybe TRBD1 (5 bases). Germline V gene data show CDR1 as SGHNT and CDR2 as YENEEA. Trimming took off 1 base at V and 2 bases at J, with 12 bases between the two ends. CDR3 length: 16 residues. CDR3 sequence reads: CASSLGRLGAYNEQFF. DNA of the CDR3: TGTGCCAGCAGCTTAGGGCGTCTAGGGGCCTACAATGAGCAGTTCTTC.